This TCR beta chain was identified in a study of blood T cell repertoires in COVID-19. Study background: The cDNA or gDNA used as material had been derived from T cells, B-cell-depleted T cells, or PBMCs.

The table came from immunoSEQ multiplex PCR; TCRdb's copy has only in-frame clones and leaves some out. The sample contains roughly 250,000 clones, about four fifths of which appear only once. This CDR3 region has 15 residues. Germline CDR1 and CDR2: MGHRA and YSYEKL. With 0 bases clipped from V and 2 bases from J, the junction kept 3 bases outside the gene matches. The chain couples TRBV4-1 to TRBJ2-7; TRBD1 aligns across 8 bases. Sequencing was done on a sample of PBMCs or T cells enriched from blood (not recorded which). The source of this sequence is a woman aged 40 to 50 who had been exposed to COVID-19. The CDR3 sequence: CASSQDSDRAYEQYF. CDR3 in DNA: TGCGCCAGCAGCCAAGATTCGGACAGGGCCTACGAGCAGTACTTC.